The 25 T cell receptor beta chains in this list originate from one sample, sequenced in a study of T-cell reconstitution after alpha-beta-depleted transplantation in children. Unique molecular identifiers were built into the TCRbeta library. TCRdb ran MiXCR on the PCR reads and lists one entry per CDR3 protein. This table holds about 2,900 distinct CDR3 sequences, 20% to 25% found once. The sample consisted of PBMCs, mostly from graft donor cells, taken 60 days after TCRalphabeta/CD19-depleted stem cell transplant. Receptors were obtained from a female patient aged 10-17 years who had a stem cell transplant for acute lymphoblastic leukemia, so the T cells may come from the graft donor.

This clonotype was seen many times. V is TRBV7-9 and J is TRBJ1-1; 9 nucleotides match TRBD1. Germline values: CDR1 SEHNR, CDR2 FQNEAQ (reference sequence). The junction had 5 bases not matched to a gene; V was cut back by 5 bases and J by 7 bases. This CDR3 comprises 13 residues. This chain's CDR3 is CASSPTGGGEAFF. In nucleotides, the CDR3 is TGTGCCAGCAGCCCGACAGGGGGGGGTGAAGCTTTCTTT.

Judged by abundance, this clonotype is medium-sized. This chain connects TRBV7-9 to TRBJ2-3; D gene unclear. V gave up 0 bases and J gave up 4 bases, with 8 bases separating them. Germline-derived CDR1 and CDR2 are SEHNR and FQNEAQ (reference sequence). This CDR3 is 14 amino acids long. In nucleotides, the CDR3 is TGTGCCAGCAGCTTAGCTGGGCGAGCAGATACGCAGTATTTT. Its translation: CASSLAGRADTQYF.

This clonotype was recorded at least ten times. The V gene is TRBV5-1, the J gene TRBJ1-3; 9 nucleotides align to TRBD1. V was pared by 4 bases and J by 3 bases, with 8 bases of the junction left unmatched. Germline CDR1 is SGHRS and CDR2 is YFSETQ. This CDR3 region has 16 residues. CDR3 nucleotides: TGCGCCAGCAGCCCACGACAGGGGGAGGTTGGAAACACCATATATTTT. As protein: CASSPRQGEVGNTIYF.

This clonotype occurred many times. This chain connects TRBV5-1 to TRBJ2-5; TRBD1 agrees at 8 bases. The V segment lost 5 bases and the J segment 5 bases; nucleotides outside the gene matches: 2. The CDR3 spans 12 residues. From germline, CDR1 is SGHRS and CDR2 YFSETQ. The CDR3 DNA reads TGCGCCAGCAGTCGACAGGGGGAGACCCAGTACTTC. Translated: CASSRQGETQYF.

This clonotype counts as medium-sized (0.01 to 0.1%). The chain employs TRBV10-3 and TRBJ1-4, with D maybe TRBD1 (5 bases). V was clipped by 5 bases and J by 3 bases, with 7 bases between them. Germline V gives CDR1 ENHRY, CDR2 SYGVKD. The CDR3 is made up of 13 amino acids. CDR3: CAISRGANEKLFF. The CDR3 DNA sequence: TGTGCCATCAGTCGGGGGGCTAATGAAAAACTGTTTTTT.

This clonotype occurred many times. This rearrangement joins TRBV7-9 to TRBJ2-3; TRBD2 matches 10 bases. Trimming removed 6 bases from V and 2 bases from J; junction bases left unmatched: 8. Germline loops: CDR1 SEHNR, CDR2 FQNEAQ (reference sequence). The CDR3 is 16 amino acids. CDR3 nucleotide sequence: TGTGCCAGCAGACTCCTAGCGGGGGCCTACACAGATACGCAGTATTTT. Translation: CASRLLAGAYTDTQYF.

This clonotype was counted ten times or more. The gene calls are TRBV7-9 and TRBJ2-7, with 11 bases that match TRBD2. Germline CDR1 SEHNR, CDR2 FQNEAQ (reference sequence). The CDR3 is 16 amino acids. Germline trimming cut 5 bases from V and 0 bases from J; bases unmatched to any gene: 6. CDR3 amino acids: CASSVRTSGYSYEQYF. The CDR3 DNA sequence: TGTGCCAGCAGCGTTAGGACTAGCGGGTACTCCTACGAGCAGTACTTC.

This sequence joins TRBV25-1 and TRBJ2-1; D may be TRBD1 or TRBD2 (5 bases each). The germline V gene has CDR1 MGHDK and CDR2 SYGVNS. This CDR3 contains 13 residues. V was pared by 6 bases and J by 9 bases, with 15 bases between. CDR3 coding DNA: TGTGCCAGCAGCCTCGGTGGGGGAACTGAGCAGTTCTTC. The encoded protein is CASSLGGGTEQFF. Variable domain in full (rest from reference TRBV25-1 and TRBJ2-1): EADIYQTPRYLVIGTGKKITLECSQTMGHDKMYWYQQDPGMELHLIHYSYGVNSTEKGDLSSESTVSRIRTEHFPLTLESARPSHTSQYLCASSLGGGTEQFFGPGTRLTVL.

The CDR3 loop reads CASSPTEETQYF. DNA of the CDR3: TGTGCCAGCTCACCCACGGAAGAGACCCAGTACTTC. The V and J genes are TRBV18 and TRBJ2-5; D is undetermined. CDR1 and CDR2 (germline): KGHSH, LQKENI. Trimming pared 3 bases from V and 3 bases from J, leaving 5 bases between. The CDR3 spans 12 residues.

By sample share, this clonotype is medium-sized (0.01 to 0.1%). This rearrangement joins TRBV20-1 to TRBJ1-5, with 7 bases fitting TRBD1. The V gene's germline CDR1 is DFQATT and CDR2 SNEGSKA (reference sequence). The CDR3 spans 14 residues. Losses at the gene ends were 5 bases for V and 1 base for J; bases not matched to a gene: 5. CDR3 sequence (DNA): TGCAGTGCTCTCGACAGGGTCAGCAATCAGCCCCAGCATTTT. It is translated as CSALDRVSNQPQHF.

In its sample, this clonotype ranks as medium-sized (0.01 to 0.1%). V gene TRBV6-5 combines with J gene TRBJ1-5; D is undetermined. The CDR3 has 12 amino acids. Deletions cut 8 bases from V and 2 bases from J, with 7 bases between. Germline V CDR1 and CDR2: MNHEY, SVGAGI. The CDR3 reads CASGRGNQPQHF. CDR3 coding DNA: TGTGCCAGCGGGAGGGGCAATCAGCCCCAGCATTTT.

The chain couples TRBV6-1 to TRBJ1-6; 7 bases line up with TRBD1. CDR1 and CDR2 from the germline V gene are MNHNS and SASEGT. The trim removed 6 bases at V and 5 bases at J, leaving 10 bases unmatched. This CDR3 is 16 amino acids long. The CDR3 loop is CASRRPGQPHNSPLHF. The CDR3 region has the DNA TGTGCCAGCAGAAGACCGGGACAGCCTCATAATTCACCCCTCCACTTT.

This clonotype was seen ten or more times. The chain carries TRBV7-9 and TRBJ1-4; D gene uncertain. The CDR3 has 15 residues. Germline V gene lookup returns CDR1 SEHNR and CDR2 FQNEAQ (reference sequence). V was cut by 4 bases and J by 4 bases, with 13 bases left in between. This CDR3 reads CASSSTGRVNEKLFF. The CDR3 bases are TGTGCCAGCAGCTCCACTGGGCGGGTTAATGAAAAACTGTTTTTT. Full variable domain (remainder filled in from reference TRBV7-9 and TRBJ1-4): DTGVSQNPRHKITKRGQNVTFRCDPISEHNRLYWYRQTLGQGPEFLTYFQNEAQLEKSRLLSDRFSAERPKGSFSTLEIQRTEQGDSAMYLCASSSTGRVNEKLFFGSGTQLSVL.

This clonotype ranks as medium-sized. V usage is TRBV21-1 and J usage is TRBJ2-7; TRBD2, the D gene given by the table, was not confirmed from the DNA. TRBV21-1 has pseudogene status. This CDR3 is 13 amino acids long. The CDR3 DNA reads TGTGCCAGCAGCAAAGAAGAAGGGCACGAGCAGTACTTC. Protein product: CASSKEEGHEQYF.

This clonotype showed up many times. This chain links TRBV7-9 with TRBJ2-2; no firm D call. Trimming cost V 5 bases and J 2 bases, with 18 bases left between them. This CDR3 has 17 residues. Germline CDR1 reads SEHNR; CDR2 reads FQNEAQ (reference sequence). In DNA, the CDR3 is TGTGCCAGCAGCCCAATGACCTACCTATTCAACACCGGGGAGCTGTTTTTT. This gives the protein CASSPMTYLFNTGELFF.

This clonotype has a count of ten or more. The CDR3 is CASSYSFGDSNLSSYNEQFF. CDR3 DNA: TGTGCCAGCAGTTACTCGTTTGGGGACAGTAACCTAAGCTCCTACAATGAGCAGTTCTTC. J is TRBJ2-1 and V is TRBV6-2 or TRBV6-3, with TRBD1 matching over 7 bases. Germline values: CDR1 MNHEY, CDR2 SVGEGT. The CDR3 totals 20 residues. V shed 0 bases, J shed 0 bases, and the junction held 14 bases outside the gene matches.

This clonotype is deemed medium-sized. V gene TRBV7-9 combines with J gene TRBJ1-1; tentatively, D is TRBD1 (6 bases). Germline V gives CDR1 SEHNR, CDR2 FQNEAQ (reference sequence). Trimming left V 6 bases short and J 3 bases short, with 14 bases between. The CDR3 consists of 14 residues. The CDR3 coding sequence is TGTGCCAGCAGGCTAGCGGGGGCGGACACTGAAGCTTTCTTT. As protein: CASRLAGADTEAFF.

This chain uses TRBV28 with TRBJ1-3, with unresolved D. CDR3 length: 15 amino acids. Germline lookup yields CDR1 MDHEN and CDR2 SYDVKM. Trimming cost V 9 bases and J 0 bases, with 15 bases left between them. The CDR3 reads CARGRGLRSGNTIYF. DNA of the CDR3: TGTGCCAGGGGCCGTGGGCTGCGCTCTGGAAACACCATATATTTT.

This clonotype was seen ten or more times. The chain carries TRBV6-4 and TRBJ2-6; D may correspond to TRBD1 or TRBD2 (6 bases each). V lost 6 bases and J 0 bases, leaving 9 bases between the germline ends. The CDR3 is made up of 15 amino acids. CDR1 is MRHNA, CDR2 SNTAGT, per germline. Here the CDR3 reads CASSEGGSGANVLTF. The CDR3 coding sequence is TGTGCCAGCAGCGAGGGGGGCTCTGGGGCCAACGTCCTGACTTTC.

This clonotype qualifies as large. CDR3 bases: TGTGCCAGCAGCGTCAGGGGAAGGGCGAACACTGAAGCTTTCTTT. Its protein is CASSVRGRANTEAFF. This chain links TRBV7-2 with TRBJ1-1; maybe TRBD1 (6 bases). V dropped 5 bases and J dropped 1 base, with 14 bases sitting between them. The length of the CDR3 is 15 residues. From germline, CDR1 is SGHTA and CDR2 FQGNSA.

Judged by abundance, this clonotype is hyperexpanded (1% or more). The rearrangement links TRBV7-9 to TRBJ2-5; 9 bases fit TRBD1. After removal of 5 bases from V and 6 bases from J, the junction contained 16 bases not matched to a gene. Per the germline V gene, CDR1 is SEHNR and CDR2 is FQNEAQ (reference sequence). The CDR3 extends over 17 amino acids. As DNA, the CDR3 is TGTGCCAGCAGCATGGCAGGGGTGGGGACAGGGCGTCAGACCCAGTACTTC. This encodes CASSMAGVGTGRQTQYF.

In its sample, this clonotype was seen many times. The chain has TRBV27 and TRBJ1-5; possibly TRBD1 for D (5 bases). Germline V lookup: CDR1 MNHEY, CDR2 SMNVEV (reference sequence). V was pared by 2 bases and J by 0 bases, with 11 bases between. CDR3 length equals 16 residues. The CDR3 loop reads CASSLGRGYSNQPQHF. As DNA, the CDR3 is TGTGCCAGCAGTTTAGGTCGGGGGTATAGCAATCAGCCCCAGCATTTT.

This clonotype is categorized as medium-sized. The genes are TRBV9 and TRBJ2-1; 9 bases are a match to TRBD1. Germline lookup yields CDR1 SGDLS and CDR2 YYNGEE. The trim removed 4 bases at V and 3 bases at J, leaving 17 bases unmatched. There are 19 residues in the CDR3. This CDR3 reads CASSPTGTGYGTLYNEQFF. The CDR3 nucleotides read TGTGCCAGCAGCCCAACCGGGACAGGGTACGGGACCCTCTACAATGAGCAGTTCTTC.

This clonotype is medium-sized. The CDR3: CASSPGQGARGYTF. DNA for the CDR3: TGTGCCAGCAGCCCGGGACAGGGGGCGAGGGGCTACACCTTC. V gene TRBV7-3 combines with J gene TRBJ1-2, with 12 bases fitting TRBD1. Germline lookup yields CDR1 SGHTA and CDR2 FQGTGA. The length of the CDR3 is 14 residues. Trimming took 5 bases from V and 8 from J; bases not matched to a gene: 6.

By frequency in the sample, this clonotype is medium-sized. The chain uses TRBV20-1 and TRBJ2-7; D is undetermined. Germline CDR1 is DFQATT and CDR2 is SNEGSKA (reference sequence). The germline V and J ends were trimmed by 1 base and 2 bases, with 9 bases remaining between them. CDR3 length: 13 amino acids. The CDR3 spells CSARGAGPYEQYF. The CDR3 DNA follows: TGCAGTGCTAGAGGTGCCGGGCCCTACGAGCAGTACTTC.